This T cell receptor (beta chain) originates from a study of T-cell memory formation after mild COVID-19. Overall study findings and caveats: What remained unconfirmed was the SARS-CoV-2 specificity of second-wave clones peaking on day 37.

Points on this clonotype: No antigen is known for it.

The CDR3 covers 16 residues. The germline gives CDR1 SGHDT, CDR2 YYEEEE. The V segment lost 2 bases and the J segment 1 base; nucleotides outside the gene matches: 7. TCRdb redid the calling of the 5' RACE reads with MiXCR, one entry per CDR3 protein. In the table there are roughly 200,000 distinct CDR3 sequences, about a fifth of which are singletons. The genes are TRBV5-6 and TRBJ1-1, with TRBD1 matching over 8 bases. The specimen sequenced was PBMCs or a T cell subset sorted from them (not recorded which). This receptor was obtained from an adult woman who had mild COVID-19 (a few samples of this study predate the infection). Cell type and time point are not known. CDR3 bases: TGTGCCAGCAGCTTTGTAACAGGGGGATCGAACACTGAAGCTTTCTTT. This codes for CASSFVTGGSNTEAFF.